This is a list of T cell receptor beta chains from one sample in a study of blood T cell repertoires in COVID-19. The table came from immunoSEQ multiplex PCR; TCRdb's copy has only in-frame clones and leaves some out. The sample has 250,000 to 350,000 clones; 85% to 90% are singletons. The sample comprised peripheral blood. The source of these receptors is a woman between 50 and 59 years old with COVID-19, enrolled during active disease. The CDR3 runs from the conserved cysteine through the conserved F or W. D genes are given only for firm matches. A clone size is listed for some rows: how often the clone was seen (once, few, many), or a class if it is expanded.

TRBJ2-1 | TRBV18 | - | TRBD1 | CASSPGDRAYNEQFF | TGTGCCAGCTCACCAGGGGACAGGGCCTACAATGAGCAGTTCTTC
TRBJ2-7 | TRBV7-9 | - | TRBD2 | CASSRTSRNYEQYF | TGTGCCAGCAGCCGGACTAGCAGGAACTACGAGCAGTACTTC
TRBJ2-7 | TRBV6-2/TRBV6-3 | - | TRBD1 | CASSTTGNSYEQYF | TGTGCCAGCAGTACGACAGGGAACTCCTACGAGCAGTACTTC
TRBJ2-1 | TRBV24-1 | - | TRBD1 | CATSEAGQGIYNEQFF | TGTGCCACCAGTGAGGCAGGACAGGGGATATACAATGAGCAGTTCTTC
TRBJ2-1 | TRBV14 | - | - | CASSRSQGHNEQFF | TGTGCCAGCAGCCGCTCCCAGGGGCACAATGAGCAGTTCTTC
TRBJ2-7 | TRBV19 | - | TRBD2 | CASSLGLAATYEQYF | TGTGCCAGTAGTTTGGGACTAGCGGCTACTTACGAGCAGTACTTC
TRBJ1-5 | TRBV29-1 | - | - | CSALEGGQPQHF | TGCAGCGCCCTGGAGGGTGGTCAGCCCCAGCATTTT
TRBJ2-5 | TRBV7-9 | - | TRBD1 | CASSLQGAGETQYF | TGTGCCAGCAGCCTACAGGGGGCTGGAGAGACCCAGTACTTC
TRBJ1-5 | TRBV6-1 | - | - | CASSEFTVLIQPQHF | TGTGCCAGCAGTGAGTTCACGGTTTTGATTCAGCCCCAGCATTTT
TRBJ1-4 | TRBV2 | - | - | CASSVTGATNEKLFF | TGTGCCAGCAGCGTCACAGGTGCAACTAATGAAAAACTGTTTTTT
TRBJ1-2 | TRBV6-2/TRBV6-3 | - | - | CASSYIGSNYGYTF | TGTGCCAGCAGTTATATCGGGTCTAACTATGGCTACACCTTC
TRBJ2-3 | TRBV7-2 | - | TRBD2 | CASSFRTSRHTQYF | TGTGCCAGCAGCTTCAGGACTAGTCGGCATACGCAGTATTTT
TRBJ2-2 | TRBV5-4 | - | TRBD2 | CASSLGSGRASGELFF | TGTGCCAGCAGCTTAGGTAGCGGGAGGGCCTCCGGGGAGCTGTTTTTT
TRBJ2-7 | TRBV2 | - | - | CASSEVRESYEQYF | TGTGCCAGCAGTGAGGTCCGGGAGTCCTACGAGCAGTACTTC
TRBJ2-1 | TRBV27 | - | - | CASSALPGSTNEQFF | TGTGCCAGCAGTGCCCTCCCCGGGAGTACGAATGAGCAGTTCTTC
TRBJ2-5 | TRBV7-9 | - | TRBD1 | CASSLNPTGLYQETQYF | TGTGCCAGCAGCTTAAATCCGACAGGGCTGTACCAAGAGACCCAGTACTTC
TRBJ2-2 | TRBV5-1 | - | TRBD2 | CASSLAISSGKTNTGELFF | TGCGCCAGCAGCTTGGCCATCTCTAGCGGGAAAACGAACACCGGGGAGCTGTTTTTT
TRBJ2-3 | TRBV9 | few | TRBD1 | CASSVGNPGQGGADTQYF | TGTGCCAGCAGCGTAGGAAACCCGGGACAGGGGGGTGCAGATACGCAGTATTTT
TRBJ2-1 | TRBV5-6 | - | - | CASSLVRGYNEQFF | TGTGCCAGCAGCTTGGTCCGGGGGTACAATGAGCAGTTCTTC
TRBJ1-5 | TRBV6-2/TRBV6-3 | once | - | CASSYSRGVYSNQPQHF | TGTGCCAGCAGTTACTCTCGGGGAGTCTATAGCAATCAGCCCCAGCATTTT
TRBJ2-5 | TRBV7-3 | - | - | CASSPQGIGETQYF | TGTGCCAGCAGCCCACAGGGTATTGGGGAGACCCAGTACTTC
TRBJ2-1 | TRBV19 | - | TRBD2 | CASSPGLAGSYNEQFF | TGTGCCAGTAGCCCGGGACTAGCGGGTTCCTACAATGAGCAGTTCTTC
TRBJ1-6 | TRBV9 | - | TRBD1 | CASSVGQGGSPLHF | TGTGCTAGCAGCGTAGGACAGGGAGGTTCACCCCTCCACTTT
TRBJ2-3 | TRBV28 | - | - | CASSLFRGKDTQYF | TGTGCCAGCAGTTTATTCCGAGGGAAAGATACGCAGTATTTT
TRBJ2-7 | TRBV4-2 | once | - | CASSPGPAYEQYF | TGTGCCAGCAGCCCAGGGCCAGCCTACGAGCAGTACTTC
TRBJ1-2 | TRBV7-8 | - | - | CASSPPLGQGGDYGYTF | TGTGCCAGCAGCCCTCCCCTTGGGCAGGGTGGAGACTATGGCTACACCTTC
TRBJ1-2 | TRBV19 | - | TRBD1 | CASTWTGFNYGYTF | TGTGCCAGTACCTGGACAGGGTTTAATTATGGCTACACCTTC
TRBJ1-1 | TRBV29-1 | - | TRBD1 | CSVKDRGTTEAFF | TGCAGCGTCAAAGACAGGGGTACCACTGAAGCTTTCTTT
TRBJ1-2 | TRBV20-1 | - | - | CSATGGNGYTF | TGCAGTGCGACAGGAGGTAATGGCTACACCTTC
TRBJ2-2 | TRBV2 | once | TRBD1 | CASSTGGFGELFF | TGTGCCAGCAGCACAGGGGGCTTCGGGGAGCTGTTTTTT
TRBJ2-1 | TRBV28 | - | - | CASVVGGSYNEQFF | TGTGCCAGCGTCGTGGGAGGATCGTACAATGAGCAGTTCTTC
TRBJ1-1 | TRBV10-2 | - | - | CASKTDILPNTEAFF | TGCGCCAGCAAAACTGACATCTTACCGAACACTGAAGCTTTCTTT
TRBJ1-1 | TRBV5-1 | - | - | CASSSKTGMSTEAFF | TGCGCCAGCAGCTCTAAGACAGGTATGAGCACTGAAGCTTTCTTT
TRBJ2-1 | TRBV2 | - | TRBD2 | CASKKLAGVWSYNEQFF | TGTGCCAGCAAAAAACTAGCGGGAGTTTGGTCCTACAATGAGCAGTTCTTC
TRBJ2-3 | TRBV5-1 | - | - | CASSLSVYTDTQYF | TGCGCCAGCAGCTTGTCGGTGTACACAGATACGCAGTATTTT
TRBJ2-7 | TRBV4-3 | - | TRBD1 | CASSQLGTGGSYEQYF | TGCGCCAGCAGCCAACTCGGGACAGGGGGGTCCTACGAGCAGTACTTC
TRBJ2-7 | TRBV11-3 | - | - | CASSRGSSYEQYF | TGTGCCAGCAGTAGGGGTAGCTCCTACGAGCAGTACTTC
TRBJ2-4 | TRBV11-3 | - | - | CASSLGQIAKNIQYF | TGTGCCAGCAGCTTAGGACAGATAGCCAAAAACATTCAGTACTTC
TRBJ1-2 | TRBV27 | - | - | CATSPRQGNGYTF | TGTGCCACTTCACCACGGCAGGGCAATGGCTACACCTTC
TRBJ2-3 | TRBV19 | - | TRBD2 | CASSTSTGTSGNTDTQYF | TGTGCCAGTAGTACCAGCACCGGGACTAGCGGAAACACAGATACGCAGTATTTT
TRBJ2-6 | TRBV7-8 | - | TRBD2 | CASSLFGGEAGANVLTF | TGTGCCAGCAGCTTATTCGGGGGGGAGGCTGGGGCCAACGTCCTGACTTTC
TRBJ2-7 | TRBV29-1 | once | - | CSAQPGGGLYEQYF | TGCAGCGCCCAACCTGGCGGGGGCCTCTACGAGCAGTACTTC
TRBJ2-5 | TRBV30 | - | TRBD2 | CAWSGGLAGGGTQYF | TGTGCCTGGAGTGGGGGACTAGCGGGAGGGGGGACCCAGTACTTC
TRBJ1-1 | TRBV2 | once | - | CASLIVWDINTEAFF | TGTGCCAGCCTCATCGTTTGGGACATCAACACTGAAGCTTTCTTT
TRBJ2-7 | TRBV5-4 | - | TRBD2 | CASSSGLPELYEQYF | TGTGCCAGCAGCTCGGGACTACCCGAACTCTACGAGCAGTACTTC
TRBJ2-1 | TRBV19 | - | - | CASSMPSRLGEQFF | TGTGCCAGTAGTATGCCTAGCCGACTTGGTGAGCAGTTCTTC
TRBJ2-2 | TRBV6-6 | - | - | CASSRRVTGDYSNTGELFF | TGTGCCAGCAGTCGGCGGGTGACAGGGGACTACTCGAACACCGGGGAGCTGTTTTTT
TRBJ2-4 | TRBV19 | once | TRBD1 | CASSRGQGANIQYF | TGTGCCAGTAGTCGGGGACAGGGGGCGAACATTCAGTACTTC
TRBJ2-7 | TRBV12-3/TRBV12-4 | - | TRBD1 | CASSIDRAKQYF | TGTGCCAGCAGCATAGACAGGGCTAAGCAGTACTTC
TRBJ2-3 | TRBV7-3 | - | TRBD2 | CASSLVAGGDTQYF | TGTGCCAGCAGCTTGGTAGCGGGAGGAGATACGCAGTATTTT
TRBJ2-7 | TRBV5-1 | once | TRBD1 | CASSLTQGTGYYEQYF | TGCGCCAGCAGCTTAACCCAGGGGACAGGATACTACGAGCAGTACTTC
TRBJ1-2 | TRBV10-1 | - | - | CASSETTGYGYTF | TGCGCCAGCAGTGAGACGACAGGCTATGGCTACACCTTC
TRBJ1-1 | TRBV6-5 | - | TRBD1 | CASSRTGKNTEAFF | TGTGCCAGCAGCCGGACAGGGAAAAACACTGAAGCTTTCTTT
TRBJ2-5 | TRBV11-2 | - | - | CASSLTRGSEIQYF | TGTGCCAGCAGCTTAACCCGGGGAAGTGAGATCCAGTACTTC
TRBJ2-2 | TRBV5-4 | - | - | CASSRRGPQNTGELFF | TGTGCCAGCAGCCGAAGAGGGCCCCAGAACACCGGGGAGCTGTTTTTT
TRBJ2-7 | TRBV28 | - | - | CASSLGTQIYEQYF | TGTGCCAGCAGTTTAGGCACACAGATCTACGAGCAGTACTTC
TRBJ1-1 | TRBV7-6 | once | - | CASSLAGTTRGEAFF | TGTGCCAGCAGCTTAGCTGGGACAACGAGAGGTGAAGCTTTCTTT
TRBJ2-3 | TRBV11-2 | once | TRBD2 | CASSLVYGTSWDTQYF | TGTGCCAGCAGCTTAGTGTACGGGACTAGCTGGGATACGCAGTATTTT
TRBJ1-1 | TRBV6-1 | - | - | CASSEALREAFF | TGTGCCAGCAGTGAAGCCCTCCGGGAAGCTTTCTTT
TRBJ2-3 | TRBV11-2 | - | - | CASSTEVLVDTQYF | TGTGCCAGCAGCACCGAGGTGTTGGTAGATACGCAGTATTTT